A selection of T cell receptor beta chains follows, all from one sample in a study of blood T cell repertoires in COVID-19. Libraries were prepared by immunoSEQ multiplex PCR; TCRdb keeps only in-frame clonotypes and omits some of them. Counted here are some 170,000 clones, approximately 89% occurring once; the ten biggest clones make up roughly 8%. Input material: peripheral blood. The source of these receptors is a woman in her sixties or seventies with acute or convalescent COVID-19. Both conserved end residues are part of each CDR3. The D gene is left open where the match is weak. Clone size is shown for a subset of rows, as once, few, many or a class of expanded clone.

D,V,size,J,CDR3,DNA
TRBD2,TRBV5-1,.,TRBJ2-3,CASSLVGASGRTTDTQYF,TGCGCCAGCAGCTTGGTAGGGGCTAGCGGGAGAACCACAGATACGCAGTATTTT
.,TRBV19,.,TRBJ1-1,CASRLQETMNTEAFF,TGTGCCAGTAGACTACAGGAAACCATGAACACTGAAGCTTTCTTT
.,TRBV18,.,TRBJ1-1,CASSPRLGQLNTEAFF,TGTGCCAGCTCACCTAGGCTAGGACAGCTGAACACTGAAGCTTTCTTT
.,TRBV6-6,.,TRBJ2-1,CASSRGTLNEQFF,TGTGCCAGCAGTAGAGGGACTCTCAATGAGCAGTTCTTC
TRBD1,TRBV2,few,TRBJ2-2,CAGQGRGSSTGELFF,TGTGCCGGACAGGGTCGTGGCAGCTCCACCGGGGAGCTGTTTTTT
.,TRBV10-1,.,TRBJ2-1,CASSPGGSGYNEQFF,TGCGCCAGCAGCCCCGGGGGTAGCGGATACAATGAGCAGTTCTTC
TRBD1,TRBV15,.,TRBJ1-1,CATSSRPGTVMNTEAFF,TGTGCCACCAGCAGCCGTCCCGGGACAGTTATGAACACTGAAGCTTTCTTT
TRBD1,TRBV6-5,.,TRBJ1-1,CASSPWTGETFF,TGTGCCAGCAGTCCCTGGACAGGAGAGACTTTCTTT
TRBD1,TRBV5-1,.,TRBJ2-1,CASSLRTQGAGNEQFF,TGCGCCAGCAGCTTACGAACGCAGGGGGCGGGCAATGAGCAGTTCTTC
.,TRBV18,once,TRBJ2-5,CASSPGSQETQYF,TGTGCCAGCTCACCCGGGTCCCAAGAGACCCAGTACTTC
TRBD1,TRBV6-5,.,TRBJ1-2,CASTRTGETYGYTF,TGTGCCAGCACTAGGACAGGGGAGACCTATGGCTACACCTTC
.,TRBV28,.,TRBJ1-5,CASSFGGRGSNQPQHF,TGTGCCAGCAGTTTTGGTGGCAGGGGCAGCAATCAGCCCCAGCATTTT
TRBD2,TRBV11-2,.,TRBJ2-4,CASSFSGSDIQYF,TGTGCCAGCAGCTTTAGCGGGAGTGACATTCAGTACTTC
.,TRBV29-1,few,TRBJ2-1,CSVPKGVGGPPSYNEQFF,TGCAGCGTACCTAAAGGTGTCGGAGGCCCTCCCTCCTACAATGAGCAGTTCTTC
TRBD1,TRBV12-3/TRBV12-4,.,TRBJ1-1,CASSTLGTAEAFF,TGTGCCAGCAGCACCCTTGGGACAGCTGAAGCTTTCTTT
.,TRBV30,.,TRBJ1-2,CAWSSQYYGYTF,TGTGCCTGGAGTTCACAGTACTATGGCTACACCTTC
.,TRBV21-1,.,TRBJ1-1,CASSKEKDRGCTFF,TGTGCCAGCAGCAAAGAAAAAGACAGGGGTTGCACTTTCTTT
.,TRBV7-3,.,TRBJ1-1,CASSLTGREEAFF,TGTGCCAGCAGCTTAACGGGCCGGGAGGAAGCTTTCTTT
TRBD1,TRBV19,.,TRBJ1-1,CASKPGQGGTEAFF,TGTGCCAGTAAACCGGGACAGGGGGGCACTGAAGCTTTCTTT
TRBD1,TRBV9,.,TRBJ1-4,CASSSGQGRTEKLFF,TGTGCCAGCAGCTCGGGACAGGGGAGAACTGAAAAACTGTTTTTT
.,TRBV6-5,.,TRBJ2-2,CASSYSSRGAGELFF,TGTGCCAGCAGTTACTCCAGCAGGGGAGCGGGGGAGCTGTTTTTT
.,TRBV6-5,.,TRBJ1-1,CATRGSGQYTEAFF,TGTGCCACCCGGGGTTCCGGACAGTACACTGAAGCTTTCTTT
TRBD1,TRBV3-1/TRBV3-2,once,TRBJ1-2,CASSQGTGPISGYTF,TGTGCCAGCAGCCAAGGGACAGGGCCGATCAGTGGCTACACCTTC
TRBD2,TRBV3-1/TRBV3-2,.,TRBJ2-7,CASSQDSGGYEQYF,TGTGCCAGCAGCCAAGATAGCGGGGGCTACGAGCAGTACTTC
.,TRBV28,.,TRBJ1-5,CATTEGEQPQHF,TGTGCCACCACAGAGGGGGAACAGCCCCAGCATTTT
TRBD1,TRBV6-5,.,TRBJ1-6,CASSYSRTGSRSPLHF,TGTGCCAGCAGTTACTCCAGGACAGGGTCGAGGTCACCCCTCCACTTT
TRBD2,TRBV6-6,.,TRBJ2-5,CATATSGRAGETQYF,TGTGCCACCGCGACTAGCGGGAGGGCCGGGGAGACCCAGTACTTC
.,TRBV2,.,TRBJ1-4,CASSEMRGLGEKLFF,TGTGCCAGCAGTGAAATGAGGGGGTTGGGTGAAAAACTGTTTTTT
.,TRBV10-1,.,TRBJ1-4,CASPWEGDLQKLFF,TGCGCCAGCCCATGGGAAGGGGATCTACAAAAACTGTTTTTT
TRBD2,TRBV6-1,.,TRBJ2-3,CASSDFGIWVAGSTDTQYF,TGTGCCAGCAGTGATTTTGGGATTTGGGTAGCGGGGTCGACAGATACGCAGTATTTT
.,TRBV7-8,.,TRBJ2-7,CASSLASGAYEQYF,TGTGCCAGCAGCTTAGCGTCCGGGGCCTACGAGCAGTACTTC
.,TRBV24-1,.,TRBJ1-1,CATAQGPTEAFF,TGTGCCACCGCGCAGGGGCCCACTGAAGCTTTCTTT
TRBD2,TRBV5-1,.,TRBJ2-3,CASSLVGGRDADTQYF,TGCGCCAGCAGCTTGGTGGGCGGGAGGGACGCAGATACGCAGTATTTT
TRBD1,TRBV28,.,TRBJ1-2,CASSRTGPNYGYTF,TGTGCCAGCAGTCGGACAGGCCCTAACTATGGCTACACCTTC
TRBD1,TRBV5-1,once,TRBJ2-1,CASSSGGQSYNEQFF,TGCGCCAGCAGCTCAGGGGGACAGTCCTACAATGAGCAGTTCTTC
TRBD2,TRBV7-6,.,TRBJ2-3,CASSLLAGEVIGTDTQYF,TGTGCCAGCAGCTTACTAGCGGGAGAGGTGATAGGTACAGATACGCAGTATTTT
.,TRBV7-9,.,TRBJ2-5,CASSQDRFETQYF,TGTGCCAGCAGCCAAGACAGATTTGAGACCCAGTACTTC
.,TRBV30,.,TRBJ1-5,CAWSGGGDQPQHF,TGTGCCTGGAGTGGTGGAGGGGATCAGCCCCAGCATTTT
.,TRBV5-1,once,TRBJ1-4,CASSTRSNEKLFF,TGCGCCAGCAGCACCAGATCTAATGAAAAACTGTTTTTT
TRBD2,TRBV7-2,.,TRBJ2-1,CASSFSSGSPNEQFF,TGTGCCAGCAGCTTTTCTAGCGGGAGCCCAAATGAGCAGTTCTTC
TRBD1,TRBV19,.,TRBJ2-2,CASSARQGNTGELFF,TGTGCCAGTAGTGCCAGACAGGGGAACACCGGGGAGCTGTTTTTT
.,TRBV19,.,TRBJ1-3,CASSTMDRGRLVSGNTIYF,TGTGCCAGTAGTACGATGGACAGAGGTCGCTTGGTCTCTGGAAACACCATATATTTT
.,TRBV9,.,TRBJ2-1,CASSISVGPTGDEQFF,TGTGCCAGCAGCATTTCTGTGGGCCCCACTGGCGATGAGCAGTTCTTC
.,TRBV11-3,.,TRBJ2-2,CASSPLVASGTGELFF,TGTGCCAGCAGCCCCCTCGTCGCCAGCGGAACCGGGGAGCTGTTTTTT
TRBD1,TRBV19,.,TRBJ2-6,CASSISQGAISGANVLTF,TGTGCCAGTAGTATAAGCCAGGGGGCCATCTCTGGGGCCAACGTCCTGACTTTC